This T cell receptor (beta chain) is from a study of control samples from healthy donors and cancer patients. Unmatched junction bases numbered 12, after V lost 5 bases and J lost 7 bases. CDR1 and CDR2 (germline): SGHTA, FQGTGA. This CDR3 has 15 amino acids. The table came from immunoSEQ multiplex PCR; TCRdb's copy has only in-frame clones and leaves some out. The sample includes 150,000 to 200,000 clones, 94% of them seen just once. The origin of this receptor is a woman younger than 35 in good health. The sequencing sample was made of blood. This chain links TRBV7-3 with TRBJ1-2, with 8 bases lining up with TRBD1. The chain's CDR3 is CASSTRQGAIFGYTF. As DNA, the CDR3 is TGTGCCAGCAGCACACGCCAGGGGGCTATATTTGGCTACACCTTC.